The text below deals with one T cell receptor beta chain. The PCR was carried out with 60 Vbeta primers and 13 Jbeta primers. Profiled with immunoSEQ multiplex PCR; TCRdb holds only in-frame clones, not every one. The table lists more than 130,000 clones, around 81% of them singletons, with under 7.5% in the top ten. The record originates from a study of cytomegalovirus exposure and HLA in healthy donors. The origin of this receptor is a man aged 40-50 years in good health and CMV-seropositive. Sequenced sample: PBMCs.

The CDR3 protein is CASSDSFRDQPQHF. The DNA of the CDR3 is TGTGCCAGCAGTGACTCATTCCGGGATCAGCCCCAGCATTTT. V is TRBV6-4 and J is TRBJ1-5; D unclear. V shed 0 bases and J shed 5 bases, with 8 bases lying between them. The CDR3 has 14 residues. Germline V lookup: CDR1 MRHNA, CDR2 SNTAGT.